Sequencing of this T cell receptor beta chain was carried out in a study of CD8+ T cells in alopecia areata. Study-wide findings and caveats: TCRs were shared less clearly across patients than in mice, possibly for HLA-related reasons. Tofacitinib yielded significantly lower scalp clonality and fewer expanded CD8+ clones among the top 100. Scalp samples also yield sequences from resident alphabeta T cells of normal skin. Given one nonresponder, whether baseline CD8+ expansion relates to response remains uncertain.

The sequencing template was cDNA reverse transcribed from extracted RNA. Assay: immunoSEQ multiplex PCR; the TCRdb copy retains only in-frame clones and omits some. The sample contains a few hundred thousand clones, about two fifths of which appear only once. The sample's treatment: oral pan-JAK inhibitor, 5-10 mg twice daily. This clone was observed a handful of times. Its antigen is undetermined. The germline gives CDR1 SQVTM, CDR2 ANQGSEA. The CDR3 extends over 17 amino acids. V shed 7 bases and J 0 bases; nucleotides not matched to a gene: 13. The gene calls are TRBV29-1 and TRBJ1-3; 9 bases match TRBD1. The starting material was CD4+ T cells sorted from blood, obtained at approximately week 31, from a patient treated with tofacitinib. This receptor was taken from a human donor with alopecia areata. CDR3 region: CSAGDRALTSSGNTIYF. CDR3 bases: TGCAGCGCCGGGGACAGGGCCTTAACTTCCTCTGGAAACACCATATATTTT.